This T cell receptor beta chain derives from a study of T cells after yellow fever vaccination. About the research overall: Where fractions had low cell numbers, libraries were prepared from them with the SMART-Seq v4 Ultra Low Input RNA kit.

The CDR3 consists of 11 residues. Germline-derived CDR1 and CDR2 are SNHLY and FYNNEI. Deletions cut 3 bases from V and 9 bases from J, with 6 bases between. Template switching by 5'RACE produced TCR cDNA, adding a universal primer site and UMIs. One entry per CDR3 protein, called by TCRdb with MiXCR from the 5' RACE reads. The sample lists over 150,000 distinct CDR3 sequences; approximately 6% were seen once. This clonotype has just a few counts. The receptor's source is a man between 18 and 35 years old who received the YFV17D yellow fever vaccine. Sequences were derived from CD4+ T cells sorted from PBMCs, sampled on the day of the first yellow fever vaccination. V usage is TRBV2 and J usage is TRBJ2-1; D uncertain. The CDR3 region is CASSEVAEQFF. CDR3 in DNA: TGTGCCAGCAGTGAGGTAGCTGAGCAGTTCTTC.